This T cell receptor (beta chain) came from a study of blood T cells in healthy people across ages (dated by TCRdb to between 2015 and 2016). For the wider study: In model experiments, template switching captured about one uniquely barcoded TCR beta cDNA molecule for every two T cells. Using deep sequencing normalized with unique cDNA molecular identifiers, the study measured how TCR beta repertoire diversity changes with age. The donors were split into four age groups: young (average about 16 years), middle-aged (roughly 42), aged (approximately 60) and long-lived (roughly 77). Donors of different ages were randomly distributed across sequencing lanes to avoid experimental bias. For two donors (one aged 18 to 30 and one aged 80 or older), the study analyzed two additional independent replicas of 1 million unique cDNA reads from the same blood draw.

As encoded in the germline V gene, CDR1 is SGDLS while CDR2 is YYNGEE. V gives up 4 bases and J gives up 4 bases, and the segment between their germline ends measures 15 bases. The CDR3 has 15 amino acids, counting the end cysteine and phenylalanine. Only the CDR3 DNA is retained, 45 bases long and in frame from the first base. Here is what the overall study found, with its caveats: Because donor CMV infection status was unknown, age-related changes in expanded clonotypes were potentially confounded. The long-lived group showed more naive CD4+ T cells, fewer expanded clones and increased TCR diversity than the aged group, suggesting age selection. Bulk unsorted PBMC profiling prevented conclusive comparison of naive and antigen-experienced compartments. As age increased, observed TCR beta diversity per million T cells dropped in a roughly linear way, and a significant reduction was already evident by age 40. Total diversity estimates from one million sequenced T cells were considered lower bounds and underestimates. There was a strong correlation between observed TCR beta diversity and the percentage of naive T cells measured by flow cytometry.

Library construction relied on 5' RACE. Data came from an Illumina HiSeq 2500. A second PCR of roughly 7 to 12 cycles was run with a J-beta primer mix and a sample-barcoded 5' primer. Each TCR beta cDNA molecule received a unique molecular identifier from a template-switch 5' adaptor carrying 12 random nucleotides. At least 2.5 million CDR3-containing paired-end reads were obtained from each sample. All of the RNA was converted into first-strand cDNA using the Mint cDNA synthesis kit, with a TRBC-specific oligonucleotide serving as the primer. All cDNA was treated with uracil-DNA glycosylase and then went through a first 18-cycle PCR with the universal primers M1SS and BC2_uni_R. The paper's processing steps were these. For normalization, 1 million high-quality reads were randomly selected from each sample, with every read carrying a distinct molecular identifier. Instead of being binned into consensus sequences, reads that shared molecular identifiers were thrown out. MiTCR, with a Q25 quality threshold and the strictest error-elimination algorithm, was used for CDR3 identification, clonotype clustering and error correction. A nonparametric unseen species model using Euler transformation provided a lower-bound estimate of total TCR beta diversity. TCRdb reworked the public reads: Q25 trimming with fastp, MiXCR clone assembly, productive beta chains retained. Rows merge per CDR3 protein into single entries with the most common DNA and genes. What appears here as the V and J calls and clone size reflects TCRdb's work, not the paper's. In this sample the table shows 1.5 million to 2 million distinct CDR3 sequences, 28% of which occur a single time. Of the sample, 7.7% falls within the top ten clones.

The approximately 39 donors, aged 6 to 90 years, were systemically healthy Caucasian individuals from Russia. Approximately 10 milliliters of peripheral blood were collected from each donor into EDTA-treated Vacutainer tubes. Ficoll-Paque density-gradient centrifugation was used to isolate PBMCs, with at least 6.5 million per sample. Total RNA was extracted from PBMCs with Trizol reagent, with at least 5 micrograms obtained per sample. For every donor, flow cytometry on a PBMC aliquot measured the percentage of naive CD45RAhigh/CD27high T cells. Notes on this clonotype: Its antigen is currently not known. No qualities accompany the bases; no much larger clone lies one base away.

This TCR was recovered from a woman aged 25 to 39 in good health. The rearrangement combines TRBV9 with TRBJ1-3; TRBD1 is a possible D gene, resting on 5 matching bases. Input material: blood. The nucleotide sequence is given as TGTGCCAGCAGCACGCGGGACTACGCGGGAAACACCATATATTTT. Its product reads: CASSTRDYAGNTIYF. The entire variable domain, with the stretches around the CDR3 drawn from the reference TRBV9 and TRBJ1-3 proteins, is DSGVTQTPKHLITATGQRVTLRCSPRSGDLSVYWYQQSLDQGLQFLIQYYNGEERAKGNILERFSAQQFPDLHSELNLSSLELGDSALYFCASSTRDYAGNTIYFGEGSWLTVV.